This T cell receptor beta chain emerged from a study of blood T cell repertoires in COVID-19. Study overall: COVID-19 samples from acute and convalescent phases originated in the United States, Italy and Spain. PBMCs, B-cell-depleted T cells, or T cells were the source of the cDNA or gDNA that made up the material.

This clone was recorded once. Authors' processing steps: Amplification from reference gene primers served as the basis for estimated nucleated cell counts. The assay was immunoSEQ multiplex PCR, and TCRdb's table has in-frame clones only and misses some. The V and J calls and clone size were taken over from that table, and D and trimming were inferred from the DNA. Found here are approximately 70,000 clones, 82% of them singletons; the top ten hold 18%. Sequences were obtained from peripheral blood. The TCR originated in a human donor in a cohort sampled during active COVID-19.

The CDR3 DNA follows: TGTGCCAGCTCTTACACAGGGGATCCAATGCAGCCCCAGCATTTT. Its translation: CASSYTGDPMQPQHF. The V call is TRBV18, the J call TRBJ1-5; 7 bases match TRBD1. The V gene end was trimmed by 6 bases and the J gene end by 7 bases; junction bases not matched to a gene: 12. This CDR3 comprises 15 residues. Germline V gene sequence: CDR1 KGHSH, CDR2 LQKENI.